These 25 T cell receptor beta chains came from one sample sequenced in a study of CD8 T cells in ankylosing spondylitis. Their target antigens are unknown. Findings and limits, study-wide: Blood from ankylosing spondylitis patients appeared to carry a characteristic roughly 8-variant TCR beta motif.

One entry per CDR3 protein, called by TCRdb with MiXCR from the 5' RACE reads. The profile shows about 500,000 distinct CDR3 sequences, 5.3% of them singletons. The sequenced material came from blood, either unsorted or a sorted T cell fraction (not recorded which). The receptors shown here come from a male donor with ankylosing spondylitis.

This clonotype was observed many times. The CDR3 nucleotides read TGTGCCAGCAGTCGCCCTCGACTGATTGCTGACTATGGCTACACCTTC. Translation gives CASSRPRLIADYGYTF. The chain couples TRBV12-3 or TRBV12-4 to TRBJ1-2; the D is unclear. The CDR3 runs 16 residues. The V gene lost 5 bases and the J gene lost 3 bases, with 19 bases spanning the gap.

J is TRBJ2-1 and V is TRBV27, with TRBD2 identical over 11 bases. The CDR3 extends over 15 amino acids. The V and J ends lost 6 bases and 7 bases, in that order; junction bases with no gene match: 8. CDR1 is MNHEY, CDR2 SMNVEV, per germline (reference sequence). This CDR3 reads CASRGVAGGLNEQFF. The CDR3 region has the DNA TGTGCCAGCAGGGGAGTAGCGGGAGGGCTGAATGAGCAGTTCTTC.

This clonotype was seen at least ten times. This sequence joins TRBV7-2 and TRBJ2-1; 7 nucleotides line up with TRBD2. From germline, CDR1 is SGHTA and CDR2 FQGNSA. There are 14 residues in the CDR3. V shed 6 bases and J 8 bases; nucleotides not matched to a gene: 10. As DNA, the CDR3 is TGTGCCAGCAGGCAACCAAGCAGCGGGGATGAGCAGTTCTTC. This codes for CASRQPSSGDEQFF.

This clonotype has a handful of counts. The V and J genes are TRBV4-1 and TRBJ2-1; 13 nucleotides line up with TRBD2. This CDR3 comprises 17 residues. Trimming removed 3 bases from V and 6 bases from J; junction bases left unmatched: 8. Germline CDR1 reads MGHRA; CDR2 reads YSYEKL. The CDR3 sequence: CASSHLAGLAGSNEQFF. In DNA form, the CDR3 reads TGCGCCAGCAGCCACCTGGCGGGACTAGCGGGGTCCAATGAGCAGTTCTTC.

This clonotype was detected ten times or more. The chain carries TRBV30 and TRBJ2-3; D remains unclear. The CDR3 is 10 amino acids. Per germline, CDR1 GTSNPN and CDR2 SVGIG (reference sequence). Trimming removed 5 bases from V and 2 bases from J, with 2 bases in between. The CDR3 region has the DNA TGTGCCTGGGACACAGATACGCAGTATTTT. Translated, it gives CAWDTDTQYF. Complete variable domain (other parts from reference TRBV30 and TRBJ2-3): SQTIHQWPATLVQPVGSPLSLECTVEGTSNPNLYWYRQAAGRGLQLLFYSVGIGQISSEVPQNLSASRPQDRQFILSSKKLLLSDSGFYLCAWDTDTQYFGPGTRLTVL.

This clonotype has at least ten counts. The chain recombines TRBV29-1 with TRBJ1-1, with a possible D match to TRBD1 (5 bases). CDR1 is SQVTM, CDR2 ANQGSEA, per germline. Trimming cost V 4 bases and J 3 bases, with 12 bases left between them. CDR3 size: 13 residues. The CDR3 reads CSVAQGVYTEAFF. The DNA for the CDR3 is TGCAGCGTTGCCCAGGGTGTGTACACTGAAGCTTTCTTT.

In this sample, this clonotype turned up many times. The genes are TRBV6-2 or TRBV6-3 and TRBJ2-7, with D tentatively TRBD2 (6 bases). Per the germline V gene, CDR1 is MNHEY and CDR2 is SVGEGT. The CDR3 has 17 residues. Trimming stripped 0 bases from V and 3 bases from J, with 18 bases between. In nucleotides, the CDR3 is TGTGCCAGCAGTTACTCTATTGCCGGGACTGGACGCTACGAGCAGTACTTC. The encoded protein is CASSYSIAGTGRYEQYF.

This clonotype appeared a few times. The gene calls are TRBV4-3 and TRBJ2-3; 9 bases align to TRBD1. Trimming at V came to 0 bases and at J to 7 bases, leaving 11 bases not matched to a gene. Germline values: CDR1 LGHNA, CDR2 YSLEER. CDR3 length: 17 residues. The chain's CDR3 is CASSQDLLGQGVNTQYF. DNA for the CDR3: TGCGCCAGCAGCCAAGATCTCCTGGGACAGGGAGTGAATACGCAGTATTTT.

This clonotype was recorded many times. This chain connects TRBV5-1 to TRBJ2-7; D might be TRBD1 or TRBD2, each matching 5 bases. V shed 4 bases and J shed 7 bases, with 24 bases lying between them. The CDR3 spans 16 residues. Germline V CDR1 and CDR2: SGHRS, YFSETQ. Written as DNA, the CDR3 is TGCGCCAGCAGCCTAGCTCGGACGGGGCCAGCTGGGGAGCAGTACTTC. Translation: CASSLARTGPAGEQYF.

In its sample, this clonotype was seen many times. V usage is TRBV6-2 or TRBV6-3 and J usage is TRBJ2-5, with 9 bases fitting TRBD1. The CDR3 is 14 amino acids. The V and J ends lost 7 bases and 3 bases, in that order; junction bases with no gene match: 6. Germline-derived CDR1 and CDR2 are MNHEY and SVGEGT. The CDR3 reads CASKSGQGKETQYF. CDR3 DNA sequence: TGTGCCAGCAAATCGGGACAGGGTAAAGAGACCCAGTACTTC.

The chain employs TRBV7-2 and TRBJ2-5, with D perhaps TRBD2 (6 bases). The CDR3 is made up of 16 amino acids. V was cut by 1 base and J by 4 bases, with 16 bases left in between. Looked up from germline, CDR1 is SGHTA and CDR2 is FQGNSA. CDR3 DNA: TGTGCCAGCAGCTTAGGCCCCGGGGGTGGGGGAGAGACCCAGTACTTC. Amino acids: CASSLGPGGGGETQYF.

This clonotype was counted a few times. The V call is TRBV14, the J call TRBJ2-7, with 8 nucleotides matching TRBD1. The CDR3 runs to 15 residues. Germline V lookup: CDR1 SGHDN, CDR2 FVKESK. V shed 3 bases and J 5 bases; nucleotides not matched to a gene: 9. The CDR3 sequence is CASSHLRQGIDEQYF. The CDR3, as DNA: TGTGCCAGCAGCCACCTACGACAGGGGATCGACGAGCAGTACTTC.

This clonotype has a count of ten or more. V gene TRBV20-1 combines with J gene TRBJ2-1; D remains unclear. Germline V gene lookup returns CDR1 DFQATT and CDR2 SNEGSKA (reference sequence). V shed 3 bases and J shed 7 bases, with 13 bases lying between them. This CDR3 is 13 amino acids long. For the CDR3, the DNA is TGCAGTGCTAGGAAGGAAAGTCGGAATGAGCAGTTCTTC. This codes for CSARKESRNEQFF.

This clonotype was seen at least ten times. V usage is TRBV5-1 and J usage is TRBJ1-1; D may be TRBD1 (6 bases). Germline V gene lookup returns CDR1 SGHRS and CDR2 YFSETQ. The ends were cut back, 3 bases at V and 4 bases at J, with 16 bases in the middle. The CDR3 sequence is 15 residues long. This CDR3 reads CASSSTGLSGTEAFF. The CDR3 nucleotides are TGCGCCAGCAGCTCCACAGGGCTTTCGGGCACTGAAGCTTTCTTT.

The chain employs TRBV27 and TRBJ2-7; either TRBD1 or TRBD2 may supply D (6 bases each). Germline CDR1 reads MNHEY; CDR2 reads SMNVEV (reference sequence). There are 15 residues in the CDR3. Between the trimmed V and J ends, which lost 3 bases and 0 bases, there was a span of 12 bases. This chain's CDR3 is CASSFKGGSSYEQYF. The CDR3 DNA is TGTGCCAGCAGTTTTAAGGGGGGAAGCTCCTACGAGCAGTACTTC.

The sample holds many counts of this clonotype. V is TRBV5-1 and J is TRBJ2-1, with D possibly TRBD1 on 6 matching bases. The CDR3 length is 17 residues. Trimming pared 4 bases from V and 0 bases from J, leaving 17 bases between. Germline CDR1 and CDR2: SGHRS and YFSETQ. Here the CDR3 reads CASSRRLGASSYNEQFF. CDR3 coding DNA: TGCGCCAGCAGCAGAAGACTGGGGGCGAGCTCCTACAATGAGCAGTTCTTC.

This clonotype was counted at least ten times. V usage is TRBV20-1 and J usage is TRBJ1-6, with D uncertain. This CDR3 is 14 amino acids long. CDR1 DFQATT and CDR2 SNEGSKA come from the germline V gene (reference sequence). Trimming pared 1 base from V and 6 bases from J, leaving 10 bases between. CDR3 residues: CSARGANFNSPLHF. CDR3 in DNA: TGCAGTGCTAGAGGAGCGAATTTTAATTCACCCCTCCACTTT.

This clonotype was recorded only once. A much larger clone lies one base from this, so it may be a read error. The rearrangement links TRBV15 to TRBJ2-7, with 11 bases lining up with TRBD2. The V gene's germline CDR1 is LNHNV and CDR2 YYDKDF (reference sequence). The length of the CDR3 is 17 residues. The CDR3 region has the DNA TGTGCCACCAGCAGAGATCTAGGACTAGCGGGCTCCTACGAGCGGTACTTC. It is translated as CATSRDLGLAGSYERYF.

In this sample, this clonotype turned up many times. The CDR3 DNA is TGTGCCAGCAGCTTGGCGGACGCCCAGTACTTC. Protein product: CASSLADAQYF. The chain is built from TRBV5-6 and TRBJ2-5; D remains ambiguous. This CDR3 contains 11 residues. Germline V gives CDR1 SGHDT, CDR2 YYEEEE. V lost 0 bases and J lost 9, with 6 bases in between.

This clonotype was counted ten times or more. The J gene is TRBJ2-5, the V gene TRBV10-3; 9 nucleotides match TRBD1. The CDR3 totals 12 residues. Per the germline V gene, CDR1 is ENHRY and CDR2 is SYGVKD. After removal of 10 bases from V and 4 bases from J, the junction contained 4 bases not matched to a gene. The CDR3 DNA reads as TGTGCCACTCGACAGGGGGGAGAGACCCAGTACTTC. Protein sequence: CATRQGGETQYF.

The table lists this clonotype with a few counts. The chain is built from TRBV6-6 and TRBJ2-1; 7 positions agree with TRBD1. J gave up 8 bases and V 4 bases, and 2 bases lay outside the gene matches. CDR1 is MNHNY and CDR2 is SVGAGI in the germline V gene (reference sequence). The CDR3 runs to 12 residues. The CDR3 coding sequence is TGTGCCAGCAGTTCCAGGGGGTATGAGCAGTTCTTC. Translated: CASSSRGYEQFF.

Many counts were recorded for this clonotype. V and J are TRBV6-2 or TRBV6-3 and TRBJ2-3, with D tentatively TRBD1 (6 bases). CDR1 and CDR2 (germline): MNHEY, SVGEGT. V lost 5 bases, J lost 2 bases, and 17 bases lay in between. The CDR3 is 16 amino acids. The DNA for the CDR3 is TGTGCCAGCAGTCCCGGGACACGTCTGTTCACAGATACGCAGTATTTT. Translated: CASSPGTRLFTDTQYF.

The gene calls are TRBV7-2 and TRBJ2-2; D is perhaps TRBD2 (6 bases). Trimming pared 2 bases from V and 6 bases from J, leaving 13 bases between. CDR1 and CDR2 (germline): SGHTA, FQGNSA. The CDR3 spans 15 residues. CDR3 DNA: TGTGCCAGCAGCTTAATCTCTAGCGAGGCCGGGGAGCTGTTTTTT. It translates to CASSLISSEAGELFF.

This clonotype has a handful of counts. The genes are TRBV7-2 and TRBJ2-1; 10 bases align to TRBD2. CDR3 size: 17 residues. Germline values: CDR1 SGHTA, CDR2 FQGNSA. V was clipped by 2 bases and J by 6 bases; unmatched bases: 10. The CDR3 DNA follows: TGTGCCAGCAGCTTAACCCCCCTAGCGGGAGTCTTCAATGAGCAGTTCTTC. Amino acids: CASSLTPLAGVFNEQFF.

This clonotype has at least ten counts. The chain links TRBV29-1 to TRBJ2-1; 11 positions agree with TRBD1. V lost 6 bases to trimming and J lost 9 bases; unmatched junction nucleotides: 10. Germline lookup yields CDR1 SQVTM and CDR2 ANQGSEA. This CDR3 is 14 amino acids long. The CDR3 is CSVGSGQGAFEQFF. The CDR3 DNA reads TGCAGCGTAGGCTCAGGACAGGGGGCTTTTGAGCAGTTCTTC.